This passage covers 32 T cell receptor beta chains from one sample sequenced in a study of blood T cells in healthy people across ages. A second PCR, run for roughly 7 to 11 cycles, used a sample-barcoded 5' primer plus a J-beta primer mix. A single record per CDR3 protein comes from TCRdb applying MiXCR to the 5' RACE reads. The sample lists more than 1 million distinct CDR3 sequences, 45% occurring once. Material: blood. All receptors derive from a woman in her sixties in good health.

This clonotype was seen only a few times. The chain recombines TRBV20-1 with TRBJ1-6, with 8 bases matching TRBD1. The germline gives CDR1 DFQATT, CDR2 SNEGSKA (reference sequence). After removal of 4 bases from V and 4 bases from J, the junction contained 12 bases not matched to a gene. The CDR3 runs 17 residues. This CDR3 is CSAIFHLRQGYNSPLHF. CDR3 DNA sequence: TGCAGTGCTATATTCCATCTGCGACAGGGGTATAATTCACCCCTCCACTTT.

The sample holds many counts of this clonotype. The CDR3 sequence: CASRGQIYEQYF. The CDR3 nucleotides are TGTGCCAGCCGGGGCCAAATCTACGAGCAGTACTTC. The genes are TRBV28 and TRBJ2-7, with D perhaps assigned TRBD1 or TRBD2 (5 bases each). This CDR3 contains 12 residues. V lost 8 bases, J lost 3 bases, and 11 bases lay in between. The V gene's germline CDR1 is MDHEN and CDR2 SYDVKM.

The chain links TRBV7-2 to TRBJ2-5; D tentatively reads TRBD1 or TRBD2 (6 bases each). Trimming removed 7 bases from V and 1 base from J, with 16 bases in between. The CDR3 has 15 amino acids. CDR1 is SGHTA, CDR2 FQGNSA, per germline. Here the CDR3 DNA reads TGTGCCAGCACCTATGGCCGGGGGCTCCAAGAGACCCAGTACTTC. It encodes CASTYGRGLQETQYF.

The sample holds a few counts of this clonotype. The rearrangement links TRBV29-1 to TRBJ1-4; D perhaps matches TRBD1 (5 bases). Deletions cut 0 bases from V and 8 bases from J, with 13 bases between. This CDR3 contains 14 residues. Germline CDR1 and CDR2: SQVTM and ANQGSEA. The CDR3 DNA sequence: TGCAGCGTTGAAGATCTGCAGGGTGGGGAAAAACTGTTTTTT. Protein product: CSVEDLQGGEKLFF.

The chain has TRBV7-9 and TRBJ2-4; D may match TRBD1 or TRBD2 (5 bases each). The J call may not be correct, given that the DNA end is closer to TRBJ2-7. Germline CDR1 is SEHNR and CDR2 is FQNEAQ (reference sequence). The CDR3 covers 15 residues. The CDR3 sequence: CASSEAPGPIYEQYF. The CDR3 DNA reads TGTGCCAGCAGCGAGGCTCCGGGACCGATCTACGAGCAGTACTTC.

The rearrangement uses TRBV19 and TRBJ2-5; 7 nucleotides align to TRBD1. The J call is uncertain, as TRBJ2-7 better fits the DNA end. Germline V gives CDR1 LNHDA, CDR2 SQIVND (reference sequence). The CDR3 consists of 14 residues. CDR3 DNA sequence: TGTGCCAGTAGTGCGATAGGGGGCACCTACGAGCAGTACTTC. Its protein product is CASSAIGGTYEQYF.

V is TRBV3-1 and J is TRBJ2-7, with a possible D match to TRBD2 (6 bases). The CDR3 has 16 amino acids. Germline loops: CDR1 LGHDT, CDR2 YNNKEL (reference sequence). V was clipped by 2 bases and J by 0 bases, with 14 bases between them. DNA for the CDR3: TGTGCCAGCAGCCAATCCCTGGGACTTTCCTCCTACGAGCAGTACTTC. It specifies CASSQSLGLSSYEQYF.

This clonotype was detected only a few times. The gene calls are TRBV7-2 and TRBJ2-3; TRBD1 might be the D (6 bases). From germline, CDR1 is SGHTA and CDR2 FQGNSA. This CDR3 region has 15 residues. Between the trimmed V and J ends, which lost 4 bases and 2 bases, there was a span of 13 bases. The CDR3 region is CASSSRDTFTDTQYF. The CDR3 DNA follows: TGTGCCAGCAGCTCCCGGGACACTTTCACAGATACGCAGTATTTT.

This chain links TRBV5-1 with TRBJ1-5, with D possibly being TRBD1 (6 bases). The CDR3 sequence is 14 residues long. Germline lookup yields CDR1 SGHRS and CDR2 YFSETQ. V lost 4 bases and J lost 4, with 12 bases in between. The CDR3 coding sequence is TGCGCCAGCAGCCCCGGGACACCTAATCAGCCCCAGCATTTT. Residues: CASSPGTPNQPQHF.

This chain joins TRBV7-9 and TRBJ2-3, with TRBD2 matching over 14 bases. CDR1 is SEHNR and CDR2 is FQNEAQ in the germline V gene (reference sequence). This CDR3 region has 19 residues. V trimming: 5 bases; J trimming: 4 bases; junction bases outside the gene matches: 14. The CDR3 DNA sequence: TGTGCCAGCAGCCAACGAGCGACTAGCGGGAGGGTTAGTCCAGATACGCAGTATTTT. This sequence encodes CASSQRATSGRVSPDTQYF.

This clonotype was counted between two and nine times. V and J are TRBV30 and TRBJ2-7; D possibly corresponds to TRBD1 (6 bases). The germline V and J ends were trimmed by 3 bases and 4 bases, with 16 bases remaining between them. Germline V gene data show CDR1 as GTSNPN and CDR2 as SVGIG (reference sequence). CDR3 length: 14 residues. This CDR3 is CAWRGAGILYEQYF. CDR3 nucleotide sequence: TGTGCCTGGAGGGGGGCCGGTATATTATACGAGCAGTACTTC.

This sequence joins TRBV6-1 and TRBJ2-3; 8 bases match TRBD1. The CDR3 extends over 19 amino acids. Germline loops: CDR1 MNHNS, CDR2 SASEGT. The V gene end was trimmed by 6 bases and the J gene end by 1 base; junction bases not matched to a gene: 18. Here the CDR3 reads CASRAYDGQGSGRTDTQYF. The CDR3 nucleotides read TGTGCCAGCAGAGCCTACGACGGACAGGGTTCGGGCCGCACAGATACGCAGTATTTT.

This clonotype appeared a few times. The gene calls are TRBV7-2 and TRBJ2-7; TRBD2 aligns across 12 bases. CDR3 length equals 17 residues. Germline V gene data show CDR1 as SGHTA and CDR2 as FQGNSA. With 3 bases clipped from V and 4 bases from J, the junction kept 10 bases outside the gene matches. The CDR3 coding sequence is TGTGCCAGCAGCTTCAAATCTAGCGGGAGGGCCAGTTACGAGCAGTACTTC. It encodes CASSFKSSGRASYEQYF.

This chain links TRBV6-5 with TRBJ1-2; 7 nucleotides match TRBD1. The CDR3 extends over 14 amino acids. Germline V gene lookup returns CDR1 MNHEY and CDR2 SVGAGI. V was clipped by 7 bases and J by 1 base; unmatched bases: 6. The CDR3 here is CASKKQGINYGYTF. The CDR3 DNA sequence: TGTGCCAGCAAAAAACAGGGGATTAACTATGGCTACACCTTC.

The chain carries TRBV6-5 and TRBJ2-1; 9 nucleotides agree with TRBD2. The CDR3 is made up of 18 amino acids. In germline, CDR1 is MNHEY, CDR2 SVGAGI. The J segment lost 5 bases and the V segment lost 0 bases, leaving 11 bases of the junction unmatched. The CDR3, as DNA: TGTGCCAGCAGTTACTCATCGCTAGCGGGAAGACAGGACAATGAGCAGTTCTTC. Translated: CASSYSSLAGRQDNEQFF.

Turning to this clonotype: At one boundary the junction diverges from the germline segment, which might be a read error. V usage is TRBV12-3 or TRBV12-4 and J usage is TRBJ2-5; 14 positions match TRBD2. CDR3 length: 18 amino acids. The CDR3 sequence is CARSLVSGLAGAGETQYF. CDR3 in DNA: TGTGCCCGCAGTTTAGTGTCGGGACTAGCGGGAGCAGGGGAGACCCAGTACTTC.

The chain carries TRBV7-2 and TRBJ1-2; tentative D call: TRBD1 (6 bases). V dropped 3 bases and J dropped 3 bases, with 8 bases sitting between them. There are 13 residues in the CDR3. Looked up from germline, CDR1 is SGHTA and CDR2 is FQGNSA. The CDR3 DNA is TGTACCAGCAGCTTCACAGGGCACTATGGCTACACCTTC. This gives the protein CTSSFTGHYGYTF.

This clonotype has only a few counts. The chain recombines TRBV6-2 or TRBV6-3 with TRBJ2-3; tentative D call: TRBD2 (6 bases). Trimming shortened V by 6 bases and J by 2 bases, and 12 bases separated the two germline ends. The V gene's germline CDR1 is MNHEY and CDR2 SVGEGT. This CDR3 comprises 14 residues. The CDR3 sequence is CASSRGRYTDTQYF. In DNA form, the CDR3 reads TGTGCCAGCAGCCGGGGGAGGTACACAGATACGCAGTATTTT.

This clonotype was detected ten times or more. V gene TRBV28 combines with J gene TRBJ2-1; D is ambiguous. Germline CDR1 MDHEN, CDR2 SYDVKM. Trimming shortened V by 3 bases and J by 3 bases, and 6 bases separated the two germline ends. There are 13 residues in the CDR3. CDR3 amino acids: CASSFGGYNEQFF. CDR3 nucleotides: TGTGCCAGCAGTTTCGGCGGCTACAATGAGCAGTTCTTC. The variable domain in full, completed from reference TRBV28 and TRBJ2-1, reads DVKVTQSSRYLVKRTGEKVFLECVQDMDHENMFWYRQDPGLGLRLIYFSYDVKMKEKGDIPEGYSVSREKKERFSLILESASTNQTSMYLCASSFGGYNEQFFGPGTRLTVL.

This clonotype was counted between two and nine times. One base away lies a much larger clone, so this may be a sequencing read error. In nucleotides, the CDR3 is TGTGCCAGCAGTTACGCCGCGACAGGGGGCTATGAAAAACTGTTTTTT. Its translation: CASSYAATGGYEKLFF. This chain links TRBV6-5 with TRBJ1-4, with 10 bases identical to TRBD1. The ends lost 2 bases at V and 6 bases at J; junction bases unmatched: 6. This CDR3 comprises 16 residues. The V gene's germline CDR1 is MNHEY and CDR2 SVGAGI.

This clonotype was seen ten or more times. The gene calls are TRBV6-5 and TRBJ2-7; 10 positions agree with TRBD2. CDR3 size: 21 residues. The V gene's germline CDR1 is MNHEY and CDR2 SVGAGI. V was clipped by 0 bases and J by 3 bases; unmatched bases: 20. CDR3 residues: CASSYSPPSLVLLAGSYEQYF. The CDR3 bases are TGTGCCAGCAGTTACTCGCCCCCCAGCCTTGTTCTACTAGCGGGAAGCTACGAGCAGTACTTC.

This clonotype has more than one count but fewer than ten. The junction departs from germline at one end; a sequencing error may be responsible. The chain employs TRBV29-1 and TRBJ1-6, with 7 bases identical to TRBD1. The germline V gene encodes CDR1 SQVTM and CDR2 ANQGSEA. The CDR3 loop spans 13 amino acids. In nucleotides, the CDR3 is TGCAGCGTTCAAGACAGGGTGGATTCACCCCTCCACTTT. Protein product: CSVQDRVDSPLHF.

In the case of this clonotype: Germline is not matched at one junction end, which may reflect a read error. This rearrangement joins TRBV20-1 to TRBJ2-1; TRBD2 might be the D (6 bases). Germline CDR1 reads DFQATT; CDR2 reads SNEGSKA (reference sequence). The CDR3 length is 16 residues. CDR3 sequence reads: CSARDNWAGKYNEQFF. Written as DNA, the CDR3 is TGCAGTGCCAGAGATAATTGGGCGGGAAAGTACAATGAGCAGTTCTTC.

The CDR3 DNA is TGTGCCAGCACGGCAGAAGAAGCTAACTATGGCTACACCTTC. Amino acids: CASTAEEANYGYTF. This chain connects TRBV2 to TRBJ1-2; D unresolved. The CDR3 runs 14 residues. V was cut by 7 bases and J by 0 bases, with 12 bases left in between. Germline V gene data show CDR1 as SNHLY and CDR2 as FYNNEI.

CDR3 loop: CAIATSGNSYEQYF. CDR3 in DNA: TGTGCCATCGCGACTAGCGGGAACTCCTACGAGCAGTACTTC. V gene TRBV10-3 combines with J gene TRBJ2-7; 11 bases match TRBD2. Trimming at V came to 8 bases and at J to 0 bases, leaving 3 bases not matched to a gene. Germline CDR1 reads ENHRY; CDR2 reads SYGVKD. The CDR3 length is 14 residues.

V and J are TRBV5-1 and TRBJ2-5; weak D call: TRBD1 (6 bases). There are 13 residues in the CDR3. V lost 7 bases and J lost 0, with 10 bases in between. The germline CDR1 and CDR2 sequences are SGHRS and YFSETQ. In nucleotides, the CDR3 is TGCGCCAGCCGACGGACAGACCAAGAGACCCAGTACTTC. Its protein product is CASRRTDQETQYF. The whole variable domain, filled in from reference TRBV5-1 and TRBJ2-5, reads KAGVTQTPRYLIKTRGQQVTLSCSPISGHRSVSWYQQTPGQGLQFLFEYFSETQRNKGNFPGRFSGRQFSNSRSEMNVSTLELGDSALYLCASRRTDQETQYFGPGTRLLVL.

J is TRBJ1-2 and V is TRBV6-1; weak D call: TRBD1 (5 bases). This CDR3 region has 17 residues. The germline V gene has CDR1 MNHNS and CDR2 SASEGT. The V and J ends lost 2 bases and 8 bases respectively, with 24 bases between them. The CDR3 nucleotides are TGTGCCAGCAGTGAACGTTCGACCCCAGGGAGGATAGAGGGCTACACCTTC. As protein: CASSERSTPGRIEGYTF.

The rearrangement uses TRBV6-1 and TRBJ1-5; D is possibly TRBD1 (5 bases). CDR1 and CDR2 (germline): MNHNS, SASEGT. V lost 6 bases to trimming and J lost 0 bases, with 18 bases between them. CDR3 length: 17 residues. The CDR3 sequence: CASSTQASYHSNQPQHF. CDR3 sequence (DNA): TGTGCCAGCAGCACACAGGCTAGCTATCATAGCAATCAGCCCCAGCATTTT.

A few counts support this clonotype. The rearrangement links TRBV27 to TRBJ2-1; 11 bases match TRBD2. The V segment lost 4 bases and the J segment 7 bases; nucleotides outside the gene matches: 21. CDR3 length: 20 residues. The V gene's germline CDR1 is MNHEY and CDR2 SMNVEV (reference sequence). Here the CDR3 reads CASSWAGHLELAGDRNEQFF. The CDR3 DNA follows: TGTGCCAGCAGTTGGGCCGGGCACCTCGAACTAGCGGGAGATAGAAATGAGCAGTTCTTC.

The rearrangement uses TRBV4-1 and TRBJ2-1; possible D gene TRBD2, 5 bases. The V end was cut by 1 base, the J end by 8 bases, with 15 bases between. CDR1 MGHRA and CDR2 YSYEKL come from the germline V gene. This CDR3 is 15 amino acids long. The CDR3 reads CASSQGRGSGDEQFF. CDR3 DNA sequence: TGCGCCAGCAGCCAAGGAAGAGGGAGTGGCGATGAGCAGTTCTTC.

This clonotype occurred many times. The V gene is TRBV4-1, the J gene TRBJ2-7; 9 bases align to TRBD1. V was clipped by 1 base and J by 3 bases; unmatched bases: 7. Germline assignment: CDR1 MGHRA and CDR2 YSYEKL. This CDR3 is 16 amino acids long. The CDR3 reads CASSQGPGQGFYEQYF. CDR3 bases: TGCGCCAGCAGCCAAGGGCCGGGACAGGGATTCTACGAGCAGTACTTC.

This clonotype has a handful of counts. V and J are TRBV12-3 or TRBV12-4 and TRBJ2-7; perhaps TRBD2 as D (6 bases). The CDR3 runs 17 residues. V was pared by 3 bases and J by 2 bases, with 20 bases between. CDR3 bases: TGTGCCAGCAGTTTCCGGACAACGGGACTTCTCCCCTACGAGCAGTACTTC. Its translation: CASSFRTTGLLPYEQYF.